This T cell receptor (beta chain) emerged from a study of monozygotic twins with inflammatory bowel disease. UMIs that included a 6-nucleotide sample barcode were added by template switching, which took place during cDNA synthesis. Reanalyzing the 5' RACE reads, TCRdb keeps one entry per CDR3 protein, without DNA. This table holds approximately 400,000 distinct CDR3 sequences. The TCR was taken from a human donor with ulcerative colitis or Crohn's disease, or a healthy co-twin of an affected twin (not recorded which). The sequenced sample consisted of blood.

CDR3 sequence reads: CASSFEGDSYEQYF. The chain is built from TRBV27 and TRBJ2-7. Germline V CDR1 and CDR2: MNHEY, SMNVEV (reference sequence). This CDR3 comprises 14 residues.